The 29 T cell receptor beta chains listed next were all sequenced from one sample in a study of blood T cell repertoires in COVID-19. The data were produced by immunoSEQ multiplex PCR, yet TCRdb's version contains in-frame clones alone and is incomplete. This table holds fewer than 250,000 clones, roughly 94% found once. The sample was peripheral blood. Every receptor here comes from a man between 25 and 39 years old with acute or convalescent COVID-19.

The chain links TRBV19 to TRBJ1-2, with 8 bases aligning to TRBD1. Germline assignment: CDR1 LNHDA and CDR2 SQIVND (reference sequence). Trimming at V came to 3 bases and at J to 0 bases, leaving 3 bases not matched to a gene. The CDR3 is 15 amino acids. The CDR3 loop is CASSMGTGANYGYTF. The CDR3 DNA reads as TGTGCCAGTAGTATGGGGACAGGAGCTAACTATGGCTACACCTTC.

V and J are TRBV24-1 and TRBJ2-2; TRBD1 matches at 7 bases. Germline V lookup: CDR1 KGHDR, CDR2 SFDVKD. With 3 bases clipped from V and 1 base from J, the junction kept 10 bases outside the gene matches. This CDR3 is built from 18 residues. The CDR3, as DNA: TGTGCCACCAGTGATCCCGGGACAGCAAGTTTGAACACCGGGGAGCTGTTTTTT. Its translation: CATSDPGTASLNTGELFF.

V gene TRBV6-2 or TRBV6-3 combines with J gene TRBJ1-4; TRBD1 is a possible D gene (5 bases). Per germline, CDR1 MNHEY and CDR2 SVGEGT. V was pared by 6 bases and J by 4 bases, with 12 bases between. The CDR3 has 14 amino acids. The DNA for the CDR3 is TGTGCCAGCAGCAACGTGCAGGGTAATGAAAAACTGTTTTTT. Amino acids: CASSNVQGNEKLFF.

This sequence joins TRBV7-8 and TRBJ2-7, with 14 nucleotides matching TRBD2. Germline assignment: CDR1 SGHVS and CDR2 FQNEAQ. The J segment lost 4 bases and the V segment lost 4 bases, leaving 3 bases of the junction unmatched. This CDR3 is built from 15 residues. The CDR3 protein is CASSSGTSGRYEQYF. CDR3 bases: TGTGCCAGCAGCTCCGGGACTAGCGGGAGATACGAGCAGTACTTC. The full variable domain, with the rest looked up from reference TRBV7-8 and TRBJ2-7, is GAGVSQSPRYKVAKRGQDVALRCDPISGHVSLFWYQQALGQGPEFLTYFQNEAQLDKSGLPSDRFFAERPEGSVSTLKIQRTQQEDSAVYLCASSSGTSGRYEQYFGPGTRLTVT.

This clone was recorded only once. The chain links TRBV7-3 to TRBJ2-3; TRBD2 agrees at 16 bases. J lost 0 bases, V lost 5 bases, and 5 bases had no gene match. Germline CDR1 reads SGHTA; CDR2 reads FQGTGA. The CDR3 spans 18 residues. The chain's CDR3 is CASSPGTSGGDSTDTQYF. DNA for the CDR3: TGTGCCAGCAGCCCTGGGACTAGCGGGGGGGATAGCACAGATACGCAGTATTTT.

V usage is TRBV28 and J usage is TRBJ2-7, with D unresolved. Germline CDR1 MDHEN, CDR2 SYDVKM. The CDR3 totals 10 residues. V dropped 7 bases and J dropped 4 bases, with 5 bases sitting between them. CDR3 sequence reads: CASTPYEQYF. The CDR3 DNA reads as TGTGCCAGCACCCCGTACGAGCAGTACTTC.

This clone was detected a few times. For the CDR3, the DNA is TGTGCCAGCTACCAGCGGGGCGGAGGGCAGTTCTTC. It encodes CASYQRGGGQFF. The chain links TRBV2 to TRBJ2-1, with 7 bases lining up with TRBD2. Germline CDR1 SNHLY, CDR2 FYNNEI. The CDR3 loop spans 12 amino acids. After removal of 8 bases from V and 12 bases from J, the junction contained 10 bases not matched to a gene.

This chain links TRBV13 with TRBJ2-3; TRBD1 agrees at 7 bases. This CDR3 spans 15 amino acids. V was clipped by 2 bases and J by 1 base; unmatched bases: 3. Germline V gene sequence: CDR1 PRHDT, CDR2 FYEKMQ (reference sequence). The CDR3 coding sequence is TGTGCCAGCAGCTTAACCGGACAGGGCACAGATACGCAGTATTTT. Translating gives CASSLTGQGTDTQYF.

V usage is TRBV7-2 and J usage is TRBJ2-5; no clear D. Trimming cost V 1 base and J 2 bases, with 14 bases left between them. The V gene's germline CDR1 is SGHTA and CDR2 FQGNSA. The CDR3 has 16 amino acids. Written as DNA, the CDR3 is TGTGCCAGCAGCTTAGTTTTTGTGAAGAGACAAGAGACCCAGTACTTC. Its translation is CASSLVFVKRQETQYF. Combining the CDR3 with reference TRBV7-2 and TRBJ2-5 gives the whole variable domain GAGVSQSPSNKVTEKGKDVELRCDPISGHTALYWYRQSLGQGLEFLIYFQGNSAPDKSGLPSDRFSAERTGGSVSTLTIQRTQQEDSAVYLCASSLVFVKRQETQYFGPGTRLLVL.

The chain uses TRBV28 and TRBJ2-1; no definite D call. Trimming pared 10 bases from V and 4 bases from J, leaving 11 bases between. The CDR3 length is 12 residues. Germline lookup yields CDR1 MDHEN and CDR2 SYDVKM. The CDR3 protein is CATSLLYNEQFF. CDR3 nucleotide sequence: TGTGCCACCTCCCTTCTATACAATGAGCAGTTCTTC.

The chain joins TRBV27 to TRBJ1-6; a weak D match, TRBD1 (6 bases). The CDR3 loop spans 13 amino acids. Germline-derived CDR1 and CDR2 are MNHEY and SMNVEV (reference sequence). V lost 7 bases to trimming and J lost 9 bases, with 13 bases between them. The CDR3, as DNA: TGTGCCAGCAAGGGGGGGTTGAGTTCACCCCTCCACTTT. Translated: CASKGGLSSPLHF.

The chain has TRBV7-9 and TRBJ1-2; D gene uncertain. The V end was cut by 5 bases, the J end by 2 bases, with 12 bases between. The CDR3 is 14 residues long. From germline, CDR1 is SEHNR and CDR2 FQNEAQ (reference sequence). The chain's CDR3 is CASSLLGSNYGYTF. CDR3 DNA sequence: TGTGCCAGCAGCCTTTTAGGGAGCAACTATGGCTACACCTTC.

The chain has TRBV29-1 and TRBJ2-2, with 13 nucleotides matching TRBD2. Germline V gene lookup returns CDR1 SQVTM and CDR2 ANQGSEA. V lost 1 base and J lost 3; bases outside the gene matches: 2. The CDR3 spans 16 residues. The CDR3 DNA sequence: TGCAGCGTTGAAGGGACTAGCGGGGGCGACACCGGGGAGCTGTTTTTT. It yields the protein CSVEGTSGGDTGELFF.

V and J are TRBV2 and TRBJ2-7, with D tentatively TRBD2 (6 bases). Germline loops: CDR1 SNHLY, CDR2 FYNNEI. V shed 2 bases and J shed 3 bases, with 14 bases lying between them. The CDR3 spans 15 residues. The CDR3: CASSESAGTLYEQYF. Written as DNA, the CDR3 is TGTGCCAGCAGTGAAAGCGCCGGGACTCTCTACGAGCAGTACTTC.

The chain is built from TRBV25-1 and TRBJ1-2; the match to TRBD1 covers 10 bases. Unmatched junction bases numbered 12, after V lost 6 bases and J lost 5 bases. Germline V CDR1 and CDR2: MGHDK, SYGVNS. The CDR3 runs to 16 residues. The DNA for the CDR3 is TGTGCCAGCAGCCGGGACAGGGGAATTACGGGGTATGGCTACACCTTC. As protein: CASSRDRGITGYGYTF.

In this sample, this clone turned up once. This chain links TRBV2 with TRBJ1-5, with D tentatively TRBD1 (5 bases). The V end was cut by 6 bases, the J end by 0 bases, with 12 bases between. The CDR3 consists of 15 residues. Germline CDR1 is SNHLY and CDR2 is FYNNEI. The CDR3 here is CASRALGGSNQPQHF. The CDR3 DNA follows: TGTGCCAGCAGAGCCCTCGGGGGTAGCAATCAGCCCCAGCATTTT.

The count of this clone is one. J is TRBJ2-5 and V is TRBV7-6; TRBD2 aligns across 9 bases. CDR3 size: 14 residues. The V segment lost 5 bases and the J segment 3 bases; nucleotides outside the gene matches: 4. Per the germline V gene, CDR1 is SGHVS and CDR2 is FNYEAQ. CDR3 sequence: CASSLAGGEETQYF. The CDR3 nucleotides read TGTGCCAGCAGCCTGGCGGGGGGGGAAGAGACCCAGTACTTC.

The V and J genes are TRBV2 and TRBJ1-5; D might be TRBD1 (5 bases). Germline V gene lookup returns CDR1 SNHLY and CDR2 FYNNEI. CDR3 length: 16 amino acids. V lost 0 bases to trimming and J lost 1 base, with 10 bases between them. The CDR3 is CASSEAGGASNQPQHF. The CDR3 DNA sequence: TGTGCCAGCAGTGAAGCCGGAGGGGCCAGCAATCAGCCCCAGCATTTT. Full variable domain (outside the CDR3, taken from reference TRBV2 and TRBJ1-5): EPEVTQTPSHQVTQMGQEVILRCVPISNHLYFYWYRQILGQKVEFLVSFYNNEISEKSEIFDDQFSVERPDGSNFTLKIRSTKLEDSAMYFCASSEAGGASNQPQHFGDGTRLSIL.

V usage is TRBV6-5 and J usage is TRBJ2-1; no clear D gene. Germline V gene data show CDR1 as MNHEY and CDR2 as SVGAGI. Trimming took 11 bases from V and 3 from J, leaving 11 bases between them. The CDR3 totals 12 residues. The DNA for the CDR3 is TGTGCCGTGGGTGGCGGCTACAATGAGCAGTTCTTC. This encodes CAVGGGYNEQFF.

V gene TRBV5-1 combines with J gene TRBJ1-6; 9 nucleotides agree with TRBD1. Germline trimming cut 2 bases from V and 10 bases from J; bases unmatched to any gene: 10. CDR3 size: 16 residues. Germline V gives CDR1 SGHRS, CDR2 YFSETQ. CDR3 sequence: CASSFRDRDIRSPLHF. The CDR3 DNA is TGCGCCAGCAGCTTCCGGGACAGGGATATTAGATCACCCCTCCACTTT.

The rearrangement uses TRBV24-1 and TRBJ1-2; weak D call: TRBD1 (5 bases). V lost 5 bases and J lost 7, with 7 bases in between. This CDR3 comprises 11 residues. Germline lookup yields CDR1 KGHDR and CDR2 SFDVKD. The CDR3 sequence is CATSAGLGYTF. Here the CDR3 DNA reads TGTGCCACCAGTGCAGGGCTTGGCTACACCTTC.

The V call is TRBV28, the J call TRBJ2-5; tentatively, D is TRBD1 (6 bases). CDR1 and CDR2 from the germline V gene are MDHEN and SYDVKM. Trimming left V 6 bases short and J 5 bases short, with 16 bases between. The CDR3 runs 14 residues. CDR3 DNA sequence: TGTGCCAGCAGCCCGACCGGGACACGGGAGACCCAGTACTTC. This codes for CASSPTGTRETQYF.

The chain recombines TRBV14 with TRBJ2-1; a possible D gene is TRBD2 (7 bases). Germline loops: CDR1 SGHDN, CDR2 FVKESK. The CDR3 totals 16 residues. V shed 4 bases and J shed 8 bases, with 21 bases lying between them. CDR3 coding DNA: TGTGCCAGCAGCCCCAGTGGGGGGGGGCCGGGAGATGAGCAGTTCTTC. Protein product: CASSPSGGGPGDEQFF.

The chain recombines TRBV3-1 (or the pseudogene TRBV3-2) with TRBJ2-7, with D unclear. This CDR3 has 16 amino acids. Per the germline V gene, CDR1 is LGHDT and CDR2 is YNNKEL (reference sequence). Trimming removed 2 bases from V and 0 bases from J, with 14 bases in between. DNA for the CDR3: TGTGCCAGCAGCCAAATAAGTACAGCCTACTCCTACGAGCAGTACTTC. The encoded protein is CASSQISTAYSYEQYF.

The genes are TRBV20-1 and TRBJ2-1, with 9 bases aligning to TRBD2. Losses at the gene ends were 3 bases for V and 10 bases for J; bases not matched to a gene: 10. CDR3 length: 14 amino acids. Germline V gene sequence: CDR1 DFQATT, CDR2 SNEGSKA (reference sequence). The CDR3 region has the DNA TGCAGTGCTAGTCGCGGGAGGGCCCTCGGGGAGCAGTTCTTC. This translates into CSASRGRALGEQFF.

This clone was counted once. J is TRBJ1-5 and V is TRBV28; no firm D call. The CDR3 has 15 amino acids. The germline V gene has CDR1 MDHEN and CDR2 SYDVKM. Trimming cost V 3 bases and J 3 bases, with 12 bases left between them. The CDR3 nucleotides read TGTGCCAGCAGTTTTTTCAGGAATTCCAATCAGCCCCAGCATTTT. Residues: CASSFFRNSNQPQHF.

This chain joins TRBV6-5 and TRBJ1-1; D possibly corresponds to TRBD1 (6 bases). In germline, CDR1 is MNHEY, CDR2 SVGAGI. The V end was cut by 8 bases, the J end by 6 bases, with 16 bases between. CDR3 length equals 13 residues. The DNA of the CDR3 is TGTGCCAGCCCAGGGGCTGTGGTTTCTGAAGCTTTCTTT. Translation gives CASPGAVVSEAFF.

This chain's CDR3 is CASRGQLNEKLFF. The CDR3 nucleotides read TGTGCCAGCAGGGGACAGTTGAATGAAAAACTGTTTTTT. This rearrangement joins TRBV28 to TRBJ1-4; 7 nucleotides match TRBD1. Per germline, CDR1 MDHEN and CDR2 SYDVKM. The ends lost 6 bases at V and 5 bases at J; junction bases unmatched: 3. There are 13 residues in the CDR3.

This chain connects TRBV29-1 to TRBJ1-2, with a possible D match to TRBD1 (6 bases). Per germline, CDR1 SQVTM and CDR2 ANQGSEA. Trimming removed 2 bases from V and 5 bases from J, with 12 bases in between. The CDR3 has 13 residues. The CDR3 nucleotides are TGCAGCGTTGAATTCGGGACACTGTATGGCTACACCTTC. Its protein product is CSVEFGTLYGYTF. Variable domain in full (rest from reference TRBV29-1 and TRBJ1-2): SAVISQKPSRDICQRGTSLTIQCQVDSQVTMMFWYRQQPGQSLTLIATANQGSEATYESGFVIDKFPISRPNLTFSTLTVSNMSPEDSSIYLCSVEFGTLYGYTFGSGTRLTVV.